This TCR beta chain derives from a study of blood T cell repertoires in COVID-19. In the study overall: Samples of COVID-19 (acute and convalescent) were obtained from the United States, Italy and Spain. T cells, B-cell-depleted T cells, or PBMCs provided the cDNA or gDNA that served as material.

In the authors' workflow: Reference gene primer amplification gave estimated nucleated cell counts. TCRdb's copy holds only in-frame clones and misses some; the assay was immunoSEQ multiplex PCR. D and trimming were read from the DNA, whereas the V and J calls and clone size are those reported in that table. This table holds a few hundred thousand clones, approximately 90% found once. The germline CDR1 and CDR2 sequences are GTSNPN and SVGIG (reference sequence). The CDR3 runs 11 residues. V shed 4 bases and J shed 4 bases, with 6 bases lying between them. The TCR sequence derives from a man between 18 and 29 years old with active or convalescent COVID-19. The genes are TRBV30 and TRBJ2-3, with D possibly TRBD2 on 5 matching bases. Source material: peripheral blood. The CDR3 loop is CAWTGADTQYF. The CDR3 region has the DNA TGTGCCTGGACCGGGGCAGATACGCAGTATTTT.